What follows describes a single T cell receptor (beta chain). Its antigen is not known. The data were taken from a study of cytomegalovirus exposure and HLA in healthy donors. Study outcomes and limitations: First-cohort TCR clusters tended to co-occur in the 120 or so validation repertoires, a later analysis found.

Clones were sequenced by immunoSEQ multiplex PCR, and TCRdb holds only the in-frame ones, with some missing. The profile shows hundreds of thousands of clones, approximately 86% of them singletons. This CDR3 is built from 12 residues. The germline V gene has CDR1 SQVTM and CDR2 ANQGSEA. V was shortened by 5 bases and J by 2 bases, with 8 bases between the two germline ends. Input material: PBMCs. This sequence was found in a woman aged 30 to 39 in good health and CMV-seropositive. This chain connects TRBV29-1 to TRBJ2-3; possible D gene TRBD1, 6 bases. The chain's CDR3 is CSVHRDTDTQYF. The CDR3 DNA reads TGCAGCGTTCACAGGGACACAGATACGCAGTATTTT.